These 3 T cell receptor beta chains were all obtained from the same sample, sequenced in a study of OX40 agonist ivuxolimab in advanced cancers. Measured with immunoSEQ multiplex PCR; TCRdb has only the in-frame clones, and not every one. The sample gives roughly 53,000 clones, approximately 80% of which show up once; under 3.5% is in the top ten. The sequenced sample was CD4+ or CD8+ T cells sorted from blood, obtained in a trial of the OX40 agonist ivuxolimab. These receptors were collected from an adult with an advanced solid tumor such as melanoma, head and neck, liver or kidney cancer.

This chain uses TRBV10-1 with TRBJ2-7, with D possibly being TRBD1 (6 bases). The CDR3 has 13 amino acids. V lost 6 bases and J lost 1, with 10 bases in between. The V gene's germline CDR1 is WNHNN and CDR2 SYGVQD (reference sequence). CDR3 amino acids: CASRWDTSYEQYF. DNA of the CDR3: TGCGCCAGCAGGTGGGACACGTCCTACGAGCAGTACTTC.

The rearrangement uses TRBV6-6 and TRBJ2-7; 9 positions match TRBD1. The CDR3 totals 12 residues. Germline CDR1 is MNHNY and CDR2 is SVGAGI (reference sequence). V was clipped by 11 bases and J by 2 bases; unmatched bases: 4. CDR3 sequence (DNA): TGTGCCGGGGGACAGGGCGCCTACGAGCAGTACTTC. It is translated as CAGGQGAYEQYF.

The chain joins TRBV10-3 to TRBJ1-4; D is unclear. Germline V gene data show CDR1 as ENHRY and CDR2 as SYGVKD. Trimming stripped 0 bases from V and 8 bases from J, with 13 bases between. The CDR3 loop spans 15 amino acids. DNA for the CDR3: TGTGCCATCAGTGAGTCGCTCGGGGAATCGGAAAAACTGTTTTTT. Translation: CAISESLGESEKLFF.